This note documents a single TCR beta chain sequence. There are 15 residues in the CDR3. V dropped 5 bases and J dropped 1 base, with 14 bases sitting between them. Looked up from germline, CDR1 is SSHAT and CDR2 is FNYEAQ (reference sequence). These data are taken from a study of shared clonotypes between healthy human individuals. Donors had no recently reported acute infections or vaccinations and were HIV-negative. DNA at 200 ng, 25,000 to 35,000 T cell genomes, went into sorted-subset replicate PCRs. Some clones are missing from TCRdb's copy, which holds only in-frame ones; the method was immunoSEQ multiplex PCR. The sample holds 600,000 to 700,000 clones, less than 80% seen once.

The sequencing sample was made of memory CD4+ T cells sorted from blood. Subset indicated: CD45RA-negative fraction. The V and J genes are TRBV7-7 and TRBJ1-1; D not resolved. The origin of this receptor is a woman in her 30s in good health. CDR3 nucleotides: TGTGCCAGCAGCGCTCTAGAATTGCCGAACACTGAAGCTTTCTTT. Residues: CASSALELPNTEAFF.